The entry below describes one T cell receptor (beta chain). Antigen: not known. The sample originates from a study of OX40 agonist ivuxolimab in advanced cancers. Study information: Mean age about 60 years, range roughly 20 to 85; around 80% male. General study results and limits: Clonal expansion was seen in CD4+ and CD8+ blood T cells by week 6 at 0.1 to 3.0 mg/kg.

Germline lookup yields CDR1 SGDLS and CDR2 YYNGEE. This CDR3 has 12 amino acids. Trimming removed 0 bases from V and 7 bases from J, with 7 bases in between. Sequencing was performed with immunoSEQ multiplex PCR; in TCRdb, only in-frame clones are kept and a portion is missing. The sample has roughly 60,000 clones; about 86% are singletons. Patients were ineligible given autoimmune disease history or systemic immunosuppression. Sequencing used CD4+ or CD8+ T cells sorted from blood, obtained in a trial of the OX40 agonist ivuxolimab. The sequence was collected from an adult with an advanced solid tumor such as melanoma, head and neck, liver or kidney cancer. The chain uses TRBV9 and TRBJ1-2; D unclear. The CDR3 region has the DNA TGTGCCAGCAGCGTAGGGGCGGGTGGCTACACCTTC. Its protein is CASSVGAGGYTF.